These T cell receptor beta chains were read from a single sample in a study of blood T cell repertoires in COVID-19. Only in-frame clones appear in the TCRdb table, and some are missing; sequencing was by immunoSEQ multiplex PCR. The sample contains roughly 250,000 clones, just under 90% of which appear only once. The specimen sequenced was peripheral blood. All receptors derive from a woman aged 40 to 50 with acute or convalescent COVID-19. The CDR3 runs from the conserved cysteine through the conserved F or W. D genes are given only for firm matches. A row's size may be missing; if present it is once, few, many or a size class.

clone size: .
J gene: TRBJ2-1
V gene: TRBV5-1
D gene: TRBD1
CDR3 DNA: TGCGCCAGCAGCTCTAAACCGGGACAGGGGGTGAGCTCCTACAATGAGCAGTTCTTC
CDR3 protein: CASSSKPGQGVSSYNEQFF

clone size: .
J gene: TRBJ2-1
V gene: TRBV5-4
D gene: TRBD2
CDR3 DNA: TGTGCCAGCAGCTTGGCGGTAGCGGGGAGGGGTGAGCAGTTCTTC
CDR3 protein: CASSLAVAGRGEQFF

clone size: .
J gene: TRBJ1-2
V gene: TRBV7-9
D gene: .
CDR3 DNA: TGTGCCAGCAGCTTAGAGGGCAGGGACTATGGCTACACCTTC
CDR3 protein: CASSLEGRDYGYTF

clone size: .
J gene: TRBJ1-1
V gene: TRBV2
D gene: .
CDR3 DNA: TGTGCCAGCAGTGAAGCTTGGCTGAACACTGAAGCTTTCTTT
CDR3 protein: CASSEAWLNTEAFF

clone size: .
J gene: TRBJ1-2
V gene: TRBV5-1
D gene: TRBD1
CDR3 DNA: TGCGCCAGCAGCGACAGGGATCGCTACACCTTC
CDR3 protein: CASSDRDRYTF

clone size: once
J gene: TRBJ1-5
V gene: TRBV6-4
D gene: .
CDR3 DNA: TGTGCCAGCAGTGACCAGACAAATCAGCCCCAGCATTTT
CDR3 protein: CASSDQTNQPQHF

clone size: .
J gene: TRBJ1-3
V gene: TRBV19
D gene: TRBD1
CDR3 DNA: TGTGCCAGTAGTTATTTGGGACAGACCTCTGGAAACACCATATATTTT
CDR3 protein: CASSYLGQTSGNTIYF

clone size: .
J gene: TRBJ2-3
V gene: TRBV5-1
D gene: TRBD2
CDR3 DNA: TGCGCCAGCAGCTGGGATCTAGCGGAGAGCACAGATACGCAGTATTTT
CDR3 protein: CASSWDLAESTDTQYF

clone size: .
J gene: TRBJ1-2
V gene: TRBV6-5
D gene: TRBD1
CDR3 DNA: TGTGCCAGCAGCGGACAGGGAGCTAACTATGGCTACACCTTC
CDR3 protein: CASSGQGANYGYTF

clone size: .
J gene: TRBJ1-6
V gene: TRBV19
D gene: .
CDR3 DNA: TGTGCCAGTAGTATCCGCCCGCGGGGGGCCCTCCACTTT
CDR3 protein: CASSIRPRGALHF

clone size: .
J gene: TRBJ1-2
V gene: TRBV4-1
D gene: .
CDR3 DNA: TGCGCCAGCAGCCAAGACAGGGGATCCTATGGCTACACCTTC
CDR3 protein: CASSQDRGSYGYTF

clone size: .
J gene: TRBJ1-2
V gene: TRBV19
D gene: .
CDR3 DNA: TGTGCCAGCAGGGTTAACTATGGCTACACCTTC
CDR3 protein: CASRVNYGYTF

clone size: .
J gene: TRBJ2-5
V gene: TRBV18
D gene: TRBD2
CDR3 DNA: TGTGCCAGCTCGACCAATAGCGGGGTCCAAGAGACCCAGTACTTC
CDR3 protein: CASSTNSGVQETQYF

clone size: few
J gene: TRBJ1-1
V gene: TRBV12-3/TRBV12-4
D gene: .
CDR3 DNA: TGTGCCAGCAGCATCCGGGACACTGAAGCTTTCTTT
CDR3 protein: CASSIRDTEAFF

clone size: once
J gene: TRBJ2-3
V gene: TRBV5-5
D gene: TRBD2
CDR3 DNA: TGTGCCAGCAGTTGGCGGGGGATAACAGATACGCAGTATTTT
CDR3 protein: CASSWRGITDTQYF

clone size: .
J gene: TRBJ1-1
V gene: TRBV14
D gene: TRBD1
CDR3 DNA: TGTGCCAGCAGCGTGGGGACAGCGAGACTGAACACTGAAGCTTTCTTT
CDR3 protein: CASSVGTARLNTEAFF

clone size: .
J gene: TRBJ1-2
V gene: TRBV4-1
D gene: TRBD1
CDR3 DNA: TGCGCCAGCAGCCAACCCGGGACAGGGTCCGACTATGGCTACACCTTC
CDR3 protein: CASSQPGTGSDYGYTF

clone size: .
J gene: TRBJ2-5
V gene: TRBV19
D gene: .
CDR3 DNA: TGTGCCAGTAGTACCATTCCCGGGGTCCAAGAGACCCAGTACTTC
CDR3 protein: CASSTIPGVQETQYF

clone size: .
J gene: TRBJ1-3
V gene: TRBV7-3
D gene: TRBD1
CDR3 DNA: TGTGCCAGCAGTAGGGGGCCAGGAAACACCATATATTTT
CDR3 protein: CASSRGPGNTIYF